Listed here are 20 T cell receptor beta chains from one sample, sequenced in a study of T cell repertoires in cytomegalovirus infection. TCRdb processed the reads anew with MiXCR; each CDR3 protein has one entry. The table has 700,000 to 950,000 distinct CDR3 sequences, approximately 30% seen once. No antigen has been assigned to these receptors. The sample was cultured CD8+ T cells from PBMCs, taken from culture after CMV antigen stimulation. The receptors here all came from a human donor in good health (CMV status not recorded). Some clones in this sample may be carry-over from other donors' samples.

This rearrangement joins TRBV7-9 to TRBJ2-4; D is unresolved. The CDR3 consists of 17 residues. V was pared by 5 bases and J by 1 base, with 18 bases between. Germline loops: CDR1 SEHNR, CDR2 FQNEAQ (reference sequence). CDR3 sequence: CASSNPSSDGAKNIQYF. CDR3 DNA: TGTGCCAGCAGCAACCCGTCCAGCGATGGGGCCAAAAACATTCAGTACTTC.

The chain combines TRBV7-6 with TRBJ1-6, with a tentative D call TRBD1 (6 bases). Germline-derived CDR1 and CDR2 are SGHVS and FNYEAQ. Trimming removed 4 bases at V and 10 bases at J, with 11 bases between. The CDR3 length is 13 residues. The CDR3 nucleotides are TGTGCCAGCAGCTCGACAGGACCCTCACCCCTCCACTTT. The encoded protein is CASSSTGPSPLHF.

This clonotype was found a few times. The rearrangement joins TRBV27 to TRBJ1-1; TRBD1 is a possible D gene (6 bases). Trimming took 5 bases from V and 7 from J, leaving 17 bases between them. The CDR3 is 14 residues long. Germline lookup yields CDR1 MNHEY and CDR2 SMNVEV (reference sequence). DNA of the CDR3: TGTGCCAGCAGTCCGGGGACGGGACATCTTGAAGCTTTCTTT. It is translated as CASSPGTGHLEAFF.

This clonotype was detected many times. The chain couples TRBV7-2 to TRBJ2-4; TRBD1 aligns across 9 bases. The CDR3 contains 16 residues. Germline lookup yields CDR1 SGHTA and CDR2 FQGNSA. V lost 4 bases, J lost 0 bases, and 4 bases stayed unmatched. The CDR3 is CASSYRGPLAKNIQYF. CDR3 DNA: TGTGCCAGCAGCTACAGGGGGCCCTTAGCCAAAAACATTCAGTACTTC.

This clonotype was seen a few times. The V and J genes are TRBV4-3 and TRBJ1-3; TRBD1 is a possible D gene (5 bases). Germline V gene lookup returns CDR1 LGHNA and CDR2 YSLEER. V was clipped by 4 bases and J by 0 bases, with 19 bases between them. The CDR3 runs 18 residues. The CDR3 spells CASSPKLQGRSSGNTIYF. CDR3 nucleotides: TGCGCCAGCAGCCCAAAACTGCAGGGCCGAAGCTCTGGAAACACCATATATTTT.

Ten or more counts support this clonotype. V usage is TRBV7-2 and J usage is TRBJ1-6; D remains ambiguous. The V and J ends lost 1 base and 9 bases respectively, with 13 bases between them. There are 15 residues in the CDR3. Germline V lookup: CDR1 SGHTA, CDR2 FQGNSA. The CDR3 is CASSLEGFLGSPLHF. In DNA form, the CDR3 reads TGTGCCAGCAGCTTAGAAGGGTTTTTGGGTTCACCCCTCCACTTT.

The chain is built from TRBV5-8 and TRBJ1-2; D is unclear. CDR3 length: 14 residues. V dropped 1 base and J dropped 8 bases, with 15 bases sitting between them. In germline, CDR1 is SGHTS, CDR2 YDEGEE. CDR3 residues: CASSLRTVRWGYTF. DNA for the CDR3: TGTGCCAGCAGCTTGAGGACTGTGCGGTGGGGCTACACCTTC.

This clonotype came up a few times. This chain joins TRBV11-2 and TRBJ2-3, with a possible D match to TRBD2 (6 bases). The ends were cut back, 5 bases at V and 6 bases at J, with 6 bases in the middle. This CDR3 has 11 residues. Germline V gene sequence: CDR1 SGHAT, CDR2 FQNNGV. CDR3: CASSREDTQYF. In DNA form, the CDR3 reads TGTGCCAGCAGCCGGGAGGATACGCAGTATTTT.

V usage is TRBV7-8 and J usage is TRBJ2-1; D is possibly TRBD1 (5 bases). The V gene lost 10 bases and the J gene lost 1 base, with 11 bases spanning the gap. Germline-derived CDR1 and CDR2 are SGHVS and FQNEAQ. The CDR3 sequence is 13 residues long. The CDR3 region has the DNA TGTGCCACCGGACACCCGTCCTACAATGAGCAGTTCTTC. This sequence encodes CATGHPSYNEQFF.

The CDR3 coding sequence is TGTGCCAGCGGAGGAGAAGGTCTAGCCAAAAACATTCAGTACTTC. This codes for CASGGEGLAKNIQYF. The V call is TRBV2, the J call TRBJ2-4; possible D gene TRBD2, 5 bases. Germline V gives CDR1 SNHLY, CDR2 FYNNEI. The V end was cut by 8 bases, the J end by 0 bases, with 14 bases between. CDR3 length: 15 residues.

This clonotype came up a few times. V is TRBV7-8 and J is TRBJ2-7; D possibly corresponds to TRBD2 (6 bases). Trimming took 5 bases from V and 6 from J, leaving 11 bases between them. CDR1 SGHVS and CDR2 FQNEAQ come from the germline V gene. The CDR3 has 12 residues. The CDR3 here is CASSPRGLEQYV. The CDR3 DNA reads TGTGCCAGCAGCCCCCGGGGACTCGAGCAGTACGTC.

A few counts support this clonotype. J is TRBJ2-1 and V is TRBV6-5; the match to TRBD1 covers 8 bases. From germline, CDR1 is MNHEY and CDR2 SVGAGI. CDR3 length: 17 residues. V was clipped by 4 bases and J by 7 bases; unmatched bases: 15. Here the CDR3 reads CASSFQTGTGTSNEQFF. The CDR3 DNA reads as TGTGCCAGCAGTTTCCAAACCGGGACAGGTACCTCAAATGAGCAGTTCTTC.

This chain uses TRBV19 with TRBJ1-1; D is perhaps TRBD1 (5 bases). V lost 3 bases and J 1 base, leaving 9 bases between the germline ends. The CDR3 runs 14 residues. Germline V gene sequence: CDR1 LNHDA, CDR2 SQIVND (reference sequence). CDR3 DNA sequence: TGTGCCAGTAGTATTTCCGGGGCGAACACTGAAGCTTTCTTT. Its protein is CASSISGANTEAFF.

This clonotype has more than one count but fewer than ten. The J gene is TRBJ1-4, the V gene TRBV5-1; 7 nucleotides agree with TRBD1. This CDR3 has 16 amino acids. Germline trimming cut 3 bases from V and 2 bases from J; bases unmatched to any gene: 7. Germline V gene sequence: CDR1 SGHRS, CDR2 YFSETQ. The chain's CDR3 is CASSSTPGQTNEKLFF. CDR3 DNA sequence: TGCGCCAGCAGCTCTACACCGGGACAGACTAATGAAAAACTGTTTTTT.

This clonotype has at least ten counts. This chain uses TRBV7-6 with TRBJ1-1, with D perhaps TRBD1 (5 bases). Deletions cut 5 bases from V and 0 bases from J, with 16 bases between. CDR1 and CDR2 (germline): SGHVS, FNYEAQ. This CDR3 spans 16 amino acids. The CDR3 region is CASSKDSLPMNTEAFF. The CDR3 region has the DNA TGTGCCAGCAGCAAAGACAGTTTACCGATGAACACTGAAGCTTTCTTT.

This chain connects TRBV14 to TRBJ2-1, with a tentative D call TRBD1 (6 bases). The CDR3 is 16 residues long. Looked up from germline, CDR1 is SGHDN and CDR2 is FVKESK. V was cut by 0 bases and J by 3 bases, with 12 bases left in between. The CDR3 nucleotides are TGTGCCAGCAGCCAAGAATTGCAGGGGAGCTACAATGAGCAGTTCTTC. Its protein product is CASSQELQGSYNEQFF. The full variable domain, in which reference TRBV14 and TRBJ2-1 provide the parts outside the CDR3, is EAGVTQFPSHSVIEKGQTVTLRCDPISGHDNLYWYRRVMGKEIKFLLHFVKESKQDESGMPNNRFLAERTGGTYSTLKVQPAELEDSGVYFCASSQELQGSYNEQFFGPGTRLTVL.

Only one count was recorded for this clonotype. This may come from a read error, since a much larger clone is one base off. It is likely a read error, because the conserved phenylalanine at the end of the CDR3 is missing. The V call is TRBV7-8, the J call TRBJ2-7; 8 bases map to TRBD1. V lost 5 bases and J lost 2; bases outside the gene matches: 14. The CDR3 consists of 17 residues. From germline, CDR1 is SGHVS and CDR2 FQNEAQ. The CDR3: CASSGLGMDRAAYEQYS. The DNA for the CDR3 is TGTGCCAGCAGCGGTTTGGGGATGGACAGGGCCGCCTACGAGCAGTACTCC.

This clonotype was counted between two and nine times. The rearrangement joins TRBV4-2 to TRBJ1-1, with 10 positions matching TRBD1. Trimming cost V 1 base and J 2 bases; bases outside gene matches: 4. Per the germline V gene, CDR1 is LGHNA and CDR2 is YNFKEQ. The CDR3 extends over 16 amino acids. As DNA, the CDR3 is TGTGCCAGCAGCCAAGTCGGGACAGGGGTTAACACTGAAGCTTTCTTT. It yields the protein CASSQVGTGVNTEAFF.

This chain connects TRBV20-1 to TRBJ2-7; D possibly corresponds to TRBD1 (7 bases). V lost 3 bases, J lost 1 base, and 13 bases lay in between. The length of the CDR3 is 14 residues. From germline, CDR1 is DFQATT and CDR2 SNEGSKA (reference sequence). CDR3: CSARGQGGSYEQYV. CDR3 DNA sequence: TGCAGTGCTAGGGGGCAGGGGGGTTCCTACGAGCAGTACGTC.

This sequence joins TRBV20-1 and TRBJ1-2; TRBD1 might be the D (5 bases). Germline V gene sequence: CDR1 DFQATT, CDR2 SNEGSKA (reference sequence). The CDR3 is 16 amino acids. V shed 1 base and J shed 8 bases, with 23 bases lying between them. The CDR3 loop reads CSARGLGGYRREGYTF. Written as DNA, the CDR3 is TGCAGTGCTAGAGGACTGGGGGGGTACAGGCGAGAAGGCTACACCTTC.